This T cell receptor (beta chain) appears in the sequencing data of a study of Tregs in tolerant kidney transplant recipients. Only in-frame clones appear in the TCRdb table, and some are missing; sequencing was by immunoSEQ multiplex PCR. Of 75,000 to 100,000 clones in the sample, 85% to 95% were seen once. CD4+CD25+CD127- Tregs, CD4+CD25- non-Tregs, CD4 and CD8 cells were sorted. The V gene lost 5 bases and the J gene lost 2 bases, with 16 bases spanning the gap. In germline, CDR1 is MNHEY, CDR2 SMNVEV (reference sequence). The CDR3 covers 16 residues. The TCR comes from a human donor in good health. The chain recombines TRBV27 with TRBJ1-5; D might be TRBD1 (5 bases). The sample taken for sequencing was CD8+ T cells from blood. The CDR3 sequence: CASSPWGGGGNQPQHF. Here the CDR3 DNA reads TGTGCCAGCAGTCCCTGGGGGGGAGGAGGCAATCAGCCCCAGCATTTT.